These 2 T cell receptor beta chains were all obtained from the same sample, sequenced in a study of cytomegalovirus exposure and HLA in healthy donors. In the PCR, 60 Vbeta and 13 Jbeta primers were used. Here immunoSEQ multiplex PCR was the method, and the copy in TCRdb shows in-frame clones only, minus some. The sample consists of about 150,000 clones, around 78% of them appearing once. The sample consisted of PBMCs. The source is a man aged 35 to 55 in good health and CMV-seropositive.

The CDR3 loop reads CASSLAGLNPYQETQYF. The DNA of the CDR3 is TGTGCCAGCTCGCTAGCGGGCCTAAACCCTTACCAAGAGACCCAGTACTTC. The V gene is TRBV18, the J gene TRBJ2-5; 8 bases match TRBD2. This CDR3 spans 17 amino acids. Trimming took 6 bases from V and 0 from J; bases not matched to a gene: 12. The germline V gene encodes CDR1 KGHSH and CDR2 LQKENI.

The J gene is TRBJ1-3, the V gene TRBV9, with D maybe TRBD1 (5 bases). Trimming removed 4 bases from V and 4 bases from J, with 12 bases in between. The CDR3 sequence is 14 residues long. Germline V CDR1 and CDR2: SGDLS, YYNGEE. CDR3 loop: CASSLRVSGNTIYF. CDR3 bases: TGTGCCAGCAGCCTCAGGGTTTCAGGAAACACCATATATTTT. The full variable domain, rest sourced from reference TRBV9 and TRBJ1-3, is DSGVTQTPKHLITATGQRVTLRCSPRSGDLSVYWYQQSLDQGLQFLIQYYNGEERAKGNILERFSAQQFPDLHSELNLSSLELGDSALYFCASSLRVSGNTIYFGEGSWLTVV.